The present TCR beta chain was sequenced within a study of cytomegalovirus exposure and HLA in healthy donors. Study-level results: A previous analysis found most TCR beta V segments productive roughly 87% or roughly 30% of the time.

This PCR relied on a set of 60 Vbeta primers and 13 Jbeta primers. Data came from immunoSEQ multiplex PCR; TCRdb stores just in-frame clones and leaves some out. This table has 150,000 to 200,000 clones, around 85% appearing once. This clone showed up just a few times. The antigen is unknown. This clonotype was sampled from a man between 18 and 35 years old in good health and CMV-seronegative. Specimen: PBMCs.

CDR3 in amino acids: CASSLAGTGGSYEQYF. In nucleotides, the CDR3 is TGTGCCAGCAGCTTAGCCGGGACAGGGGGCTCCTACGAGCAGTACTTC. The rearrangement uses TRBV11-1 and TRBJ2-7; 11 bases map to TRBD1. V dropped 0 bases and J dropped 0; count of bases not matched to a gene: 1. The CDR3 runs to 16 residues. In germline, CDR1 is SGHAT, CDR2 FQDESV (reference sequence). Full variable domain (rest looked up from reference TRBV11-1 and TRBJ2-7): EAEVAQSPRYKITEKSQAVAFWCDPISGHATLYWYRQILGQGPELLVQFQDESVVDDSQLPKDRFSAERLKGVDSTLKIQPAELGDSAMYLCASSLAGTGGSYEQYFGPGTRLTVT.